This TCR beta chain derives from a study of blood T cell repertoires in COVID-19 (TCRdb year 2020). Background for the entire study: Samples from collaborators originated in the United States, Italy and Spain and spanned both the acute and convalescent phases of COVID-19. The dataset comprised deeply sampled blood TCRbeta repertoires from subjects exposed to, actively infected with, or recovered from COVID-19. The prospective study material was composed of cDNA or gDNA derived from T cells, B-cell-depleted T cells, or PBMCs. The samples were drawn from two sources: the first 160 participants of the ongoing ImmuneRACE study, and 1,000 to 1,500 subjects contributed by 6 global collaborators. The repertoires were made available in a free public database intended to serve as a resource for research on the immune response to SARS-CoV-2. Where HLA class I and class II types were available, the types were taken from metadata supplied by the sample provider, not from assay-based typing. A de-identified subject ID, COVID-19 status, age in years and sex were almost always included in the sample metadata.

Whole blood was collected in K2EDTA tubes by collaborating institutions according to the institutions' own protocols. For TCRbeta analysis, collaborators shipped samples as frozen whole blood, isolated PBMCs, or DNA extracted from either of those sample types. Comments on this clone: The antigen this receptor binds is unknown. Per-nucleotide qualities are absent, and no much larger clonotype sits a single base away.

What the work shows at the level of the full study, not this receptor alone: How much clinical and demographic metadata was included differed by source and by participant, and the metadata was provided uncurated.

TCRbeta CDR3 regions were amplified from genomic DNA using the immunoSEQ Assay, a bias-controlled multiplex PCR. The authors' analysis ran thus. Nucleated cell counts per sample were estimated from amplification of reference gene primers within the assay. To quantify the absolute abundance of each unique TCRbeta CDR3 rearrangement, sequence reads were collapsed and filtered. Productive Simpson clonality was computed per sample as the square root of Simpson's diversity index over productive rearrangements. The immuneACCESS repertoire file appears here via TCRdb, limited to in-frame rearrangements. These files lack a portion of the clones; in checked studies, under half of the deficit traces to unresolved V genes, and the cause of the others is not known. V, J and clone size reflect that table, while D and trimming were determined from the DNA. Present in this sample are about 72,000 clones, 70% to 90% of which were seen just once. The ten biggest clones cover about 8.1% of the sample.

Sequencing input: peripheral blood. This receptor was obtained from a man under 40 with acute or convalescent COVID-19.

The CDR3 region: CASSFRTGADTQYF. Here is the DNA: TGTGCCAGCAGTTTCCGGACAGGGGCAGATACGCAGTATTTT. In this chain, TRBV6-5 is recombined with TRBJ2-3; 9 bases in the junction line up with TRBD1. The germline V gene provides CDR1 MNHEY and CDR2 SVGAGI. The CDR3 sequence holds 14 residues, the cysteine and phenylalanine included. The kept DNA is CDR3 alone, 42 bases in frame from the first base. V is pruned by 4 bases and J by 4 bases, leaving 3 bases of the junction without a gene match.